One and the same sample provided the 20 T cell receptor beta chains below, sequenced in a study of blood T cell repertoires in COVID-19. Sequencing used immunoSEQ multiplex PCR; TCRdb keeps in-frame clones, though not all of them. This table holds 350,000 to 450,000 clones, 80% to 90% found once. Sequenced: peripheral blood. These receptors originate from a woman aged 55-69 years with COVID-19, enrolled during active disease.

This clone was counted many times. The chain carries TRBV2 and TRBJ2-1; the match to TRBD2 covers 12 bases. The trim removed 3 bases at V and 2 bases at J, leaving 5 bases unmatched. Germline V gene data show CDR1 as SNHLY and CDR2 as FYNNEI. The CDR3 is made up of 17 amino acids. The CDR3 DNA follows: TGTGCCAGCAGTGAGATGTCTAGCGGGGGGGCCTACAATGAGCAGTTCTTC. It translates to CASSEMSSGGAYNEQFF.

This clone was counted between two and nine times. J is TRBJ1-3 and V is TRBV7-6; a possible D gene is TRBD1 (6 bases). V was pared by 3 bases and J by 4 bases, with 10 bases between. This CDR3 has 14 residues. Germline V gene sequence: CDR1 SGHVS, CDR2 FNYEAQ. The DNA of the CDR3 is TGTGCCAGCAGCTTGTCCGACAGGGGAAACACCATATATTTT. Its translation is CASSLSDRGNTIYF.

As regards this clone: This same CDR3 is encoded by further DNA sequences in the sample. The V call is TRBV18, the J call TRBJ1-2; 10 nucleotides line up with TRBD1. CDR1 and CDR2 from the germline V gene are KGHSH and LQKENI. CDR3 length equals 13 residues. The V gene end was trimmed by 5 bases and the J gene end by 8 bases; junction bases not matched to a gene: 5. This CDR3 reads CASSSGTGVGYTF. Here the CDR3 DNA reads TGTGCCAGCTCATCCGGGACAGGGGTAGGCTACACCTTC.

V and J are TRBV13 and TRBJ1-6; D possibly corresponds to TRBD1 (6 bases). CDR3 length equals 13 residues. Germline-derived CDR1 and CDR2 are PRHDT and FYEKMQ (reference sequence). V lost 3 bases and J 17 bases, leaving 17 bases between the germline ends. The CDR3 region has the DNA TGTGCCAGCAGCTTTGAAACCAGGGGCCCCATCCACTTT. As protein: CASSFETRGPIHF.

The CDR3 protein is CSVAGGWAGSDTQYF. CDR3 nucleotide sequence: TGCAGCGTCGCCGGTGGGTGGGCAGGGTCAGATACGCAGTATTTT. The chain is built from TRBV29-1 and TRBJ2-3; D may be TRBD1 (5 bases). The germline CDR1 and CDR2 sequences are SQVTM and ANQGSEA. Trimming shortened V by 6 bases and J by 4 bases, and 20 bases separated the two germline ends. The length of the CDR3 is 15 residues.

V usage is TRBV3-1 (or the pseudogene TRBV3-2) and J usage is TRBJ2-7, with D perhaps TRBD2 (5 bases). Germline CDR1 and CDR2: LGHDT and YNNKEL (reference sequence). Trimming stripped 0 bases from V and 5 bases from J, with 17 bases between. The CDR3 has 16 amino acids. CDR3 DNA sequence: TGTGCCAGCAGCCAAGACAGCTTTGTTTCGGGGAACGAGCAGTACTTC. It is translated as CASSQDSFVSGNEQYF.

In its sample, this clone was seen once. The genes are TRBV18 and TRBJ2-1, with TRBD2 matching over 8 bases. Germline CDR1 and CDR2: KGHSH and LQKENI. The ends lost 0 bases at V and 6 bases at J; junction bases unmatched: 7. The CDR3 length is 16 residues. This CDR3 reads CASSPPSTSGSNEQFF. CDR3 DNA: TGTGCCAGCTCACCACCGTCAACTAGCGGCTCCAATGAGCAGTTCTTC.

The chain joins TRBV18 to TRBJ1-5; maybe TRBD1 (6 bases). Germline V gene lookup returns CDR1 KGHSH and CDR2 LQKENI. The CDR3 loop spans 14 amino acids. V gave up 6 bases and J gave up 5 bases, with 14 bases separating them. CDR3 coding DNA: TGTGCCAGCTCCCAGGGGTGGGGCGATCAGCCCCAGCATTTT. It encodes CASSQGWGDQPQHF.

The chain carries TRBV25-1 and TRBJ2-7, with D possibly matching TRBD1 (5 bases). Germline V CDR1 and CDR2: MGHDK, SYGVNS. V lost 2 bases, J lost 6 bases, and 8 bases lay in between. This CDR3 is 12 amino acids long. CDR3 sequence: CASSESRAEQYF. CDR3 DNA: TGTGCCAGCAGTGAAAGCAGGGCCGAGCAGTACTTC.

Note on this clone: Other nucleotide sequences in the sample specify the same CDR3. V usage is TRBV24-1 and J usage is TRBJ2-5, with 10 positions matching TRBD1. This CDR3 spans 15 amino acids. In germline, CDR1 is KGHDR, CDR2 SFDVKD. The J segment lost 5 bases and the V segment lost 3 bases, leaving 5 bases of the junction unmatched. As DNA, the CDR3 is TGTGCCACCAGTGATCGGACAGGGGGTGGCGAGACCCAGTACTTC. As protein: CATSDRTGGGETQYF.

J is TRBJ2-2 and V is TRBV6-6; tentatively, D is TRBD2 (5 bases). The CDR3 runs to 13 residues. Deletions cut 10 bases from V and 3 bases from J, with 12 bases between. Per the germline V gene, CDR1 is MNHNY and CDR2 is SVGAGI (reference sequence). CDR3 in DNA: TGTGCCACCCAGTCGGGGTACACCGGGGAGCTGTTTTTT. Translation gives CATQSGYTGELFF.

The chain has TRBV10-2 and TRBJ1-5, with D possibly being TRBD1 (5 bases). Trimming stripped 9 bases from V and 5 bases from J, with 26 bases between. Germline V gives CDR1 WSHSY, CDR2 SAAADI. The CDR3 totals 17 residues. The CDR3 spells CASMPDETGLGDQPQHF. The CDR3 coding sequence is TGCGCCAGTATGCCGGATGAAACAGGCCTAGGAGATCAGCCCCAGCATTTT.

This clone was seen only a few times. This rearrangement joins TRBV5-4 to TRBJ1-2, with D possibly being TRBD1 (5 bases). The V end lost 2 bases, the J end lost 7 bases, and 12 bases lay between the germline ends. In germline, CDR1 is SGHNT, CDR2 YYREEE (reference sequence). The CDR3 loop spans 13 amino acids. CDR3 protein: CASSLDRKPGYTF. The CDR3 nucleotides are TGTGCCAGCAGCTTAGACAGAAAACCTGGCTACACCTTC.

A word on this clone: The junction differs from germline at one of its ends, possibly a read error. The CDR3 sequence: CASSLTAIPCHF. Written as DNA, the CDR3 is TGTGCCAGCAGCTTAACAGCAATACCATGTCACTTC. The chain couples TRBV7-3 to TRBJ2-7; D is ambiguous. The CDR3 loop spans 12 amino acids. Germline V gives CDR1 SGHTA, CDR2 FQGTGA.

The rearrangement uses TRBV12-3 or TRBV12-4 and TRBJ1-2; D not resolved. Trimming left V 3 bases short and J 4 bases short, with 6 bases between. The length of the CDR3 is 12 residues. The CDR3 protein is CASSFEGYGYTF. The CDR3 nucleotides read TGTGCCAGCAGTTTTGAGGGCTATGGCTACACCTTC.

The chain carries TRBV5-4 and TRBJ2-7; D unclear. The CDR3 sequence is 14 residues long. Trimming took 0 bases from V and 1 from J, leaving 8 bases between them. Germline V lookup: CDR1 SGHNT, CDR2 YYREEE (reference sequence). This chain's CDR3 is CASSLDGLSYEQYF. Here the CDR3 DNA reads TGTGCCAGCAGCTTGGACGGGTTATCCTACGAGCAGTACTTC.

Written as DNA, the CDR3 is TGTGCCAGCAGCTACGGACAGCCTAATTCACCCCTCCACTTT. Translation gives CASSYGQPNSPLHF. The V gene is TRBV7-3, the J gene TRBJ1-6; D is possibly TRBD1 (6 bases). This CDR3 region has 14 residues. CDR1 and CDR2 (germline): SGHTA, FQGTGA. Deletions cut 4 bases from V and 6 bases from J, with 10 bases between.

CDR3 sequence (DNA): TGTGCCAGCGGAAGGGGTTCGAATCAGCCCCAGCATTTT. Protein product: CASGRGSNQPQHF. The V and J genes are TRBV2 and TRBJ1-5; possibly TRBD1 for D (5 bases). Germline values: CDR1 SNHLY, CDR2 FYNNEI. V lost 8 bases and J lost 4, with 12 bases in between. The CDR3 runs to 13 residues. The complete variable domain, with remaining parts taken from reference TRBV2 and TRBJ1-5, reads EPEVTQTPSHQVTQMGQEVILRCVPISNHLYFYWYRQILGQKVEFLVSFYNNEISEKSEIFDDQFSVERPDGSNFTLKIRSTKLEDSAMYFCASGRGSNQPQHFGDGTRLSIL.

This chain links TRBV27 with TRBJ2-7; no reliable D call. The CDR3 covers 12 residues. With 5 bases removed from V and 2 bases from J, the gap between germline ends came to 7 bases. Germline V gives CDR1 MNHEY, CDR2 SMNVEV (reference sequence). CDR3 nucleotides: TGTGCCAGCAGTCCCGACACCTACGAGCAGTACTTC. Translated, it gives CASSPDTYEQYF.

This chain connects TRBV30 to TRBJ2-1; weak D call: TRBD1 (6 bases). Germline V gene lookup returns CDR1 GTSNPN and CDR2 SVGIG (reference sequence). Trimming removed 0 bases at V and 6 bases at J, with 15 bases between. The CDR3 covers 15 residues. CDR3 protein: CAWSVPEIRGNEQFF. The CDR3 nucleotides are TGTGCCTGGAGTGTCCCAGAAATCAGGGGCAATGAGCAGTTCTTC.